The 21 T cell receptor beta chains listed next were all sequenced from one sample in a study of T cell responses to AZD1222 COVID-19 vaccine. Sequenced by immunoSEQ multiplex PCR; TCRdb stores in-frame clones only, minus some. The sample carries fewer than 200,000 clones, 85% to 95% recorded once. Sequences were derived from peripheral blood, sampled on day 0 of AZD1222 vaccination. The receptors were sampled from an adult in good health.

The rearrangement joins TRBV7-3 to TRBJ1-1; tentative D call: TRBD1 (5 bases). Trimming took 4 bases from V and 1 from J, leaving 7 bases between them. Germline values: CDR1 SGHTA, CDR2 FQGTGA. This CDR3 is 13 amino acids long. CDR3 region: CASSSDRNTEAFF. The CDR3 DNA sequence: TGTGCCAGCAGCTCCGACAGGAACACTGAAGCTTTCTTT.

CDR3 DNA: TGTGCCAGCATCCCCGATACCGGGACGGGGCCTTCTAGCATGAACACTGAAGCTTTCTTT. It specifies CASIPDTGTGPSSMNTEAFF. The V gene is TRBV21-1, the J gene TRBJ1-1. TRBV21-1 is a documented pseudogene. CDR3 size: 20 residues.

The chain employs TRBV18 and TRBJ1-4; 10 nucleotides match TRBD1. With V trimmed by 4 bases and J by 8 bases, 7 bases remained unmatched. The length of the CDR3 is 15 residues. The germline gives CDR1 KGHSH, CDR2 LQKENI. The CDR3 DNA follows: TGTGCCAGCTCACGAACCGGGACAGGGGAAGAAAAACTGTTTTTT. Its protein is CASSRTGTGEEKLFF.

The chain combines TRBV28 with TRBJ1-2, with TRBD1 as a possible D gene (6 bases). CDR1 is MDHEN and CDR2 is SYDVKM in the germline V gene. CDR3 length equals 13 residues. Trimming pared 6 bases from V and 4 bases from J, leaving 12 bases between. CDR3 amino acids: CASRKGQLYGYTF. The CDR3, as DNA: TGTGCCAGCAGAAAAGGACAGCTCTATGGCTACACCTTC.

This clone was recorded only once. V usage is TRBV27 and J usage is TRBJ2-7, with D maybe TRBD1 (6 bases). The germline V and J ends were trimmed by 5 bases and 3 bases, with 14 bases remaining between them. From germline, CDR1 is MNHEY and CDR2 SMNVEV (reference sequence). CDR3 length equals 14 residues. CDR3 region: CASSPQGYFYEQYF. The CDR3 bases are TGTGCCAGCAGTCCACAGGGATATTTCTACGAGCAGTACTTC.

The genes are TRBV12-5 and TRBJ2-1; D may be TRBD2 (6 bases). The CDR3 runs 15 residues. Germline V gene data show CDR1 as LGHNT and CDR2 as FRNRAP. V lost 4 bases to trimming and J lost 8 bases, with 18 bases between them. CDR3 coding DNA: TGTGCTAGTGGTTCCAGGGAGGTCTTAGGGGATGAGCAGTTCTTC. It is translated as CASGSREVLGDEQFF.

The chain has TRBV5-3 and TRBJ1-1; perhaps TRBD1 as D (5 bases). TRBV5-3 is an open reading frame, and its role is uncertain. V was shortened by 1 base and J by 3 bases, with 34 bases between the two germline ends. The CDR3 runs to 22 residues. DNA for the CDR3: TGTGCCAGAAGCTTGTTAAAGAGGACACCCGCTCTCTACTGGGTAAAGGACACTGAAGCTTTCTTT. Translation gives CARSLLKRTPALYWVKDTEAFF.

DNA of the CDR3: TGTGCCTGGAGTCGTGCGGGGAATTCAGGAAACACCATATATTTT. Its translation is CAWSRAGNSGNTIYF. The rearrangement links TRBV30 to TRBJ1-3; D is unresolved. Deletions cut 2 bases from V and 4 bases from J, with 15 bases between. The CDR3 consists of 15 residues. Germline V lookup: CDR1 GTSNPN, CDR2 SVGIG (reference sequence). Using reference TRBV30 and TRBJ1-3 for the parts outside the CDR3, the full variable domain is SQTIHQWPATLVQPVGSPLSLECTVEGTSNPNLYWYRQAAGRGLQLLFYSVGIGQISSEVPQNLSASRPQDRQFILSSKKLLLSDSGFYLCAWSRAGNSGNTIYFGEGSWLTVV.

The chain's CDR3 is CASSQDQGDEKLFF. CDR3 coding DNA: TGTGCCAGCAGCCAAGATCAGGGGGATGAAAAACTGTTTTTT. The chain is built from TRBV3-1 (or the pseudogene TRBV3-2) and TRBJ1-4; TRBD1 agrees at 7 bases. The V gene end was trimmed by 0 bases and the J gene end by 6 bases; junction bases not matched to a gene: 1. The CDR3 contains 14 residues. Germline values: CDR1 LGHDT, CDR2 YNNKEL (reference sequence).

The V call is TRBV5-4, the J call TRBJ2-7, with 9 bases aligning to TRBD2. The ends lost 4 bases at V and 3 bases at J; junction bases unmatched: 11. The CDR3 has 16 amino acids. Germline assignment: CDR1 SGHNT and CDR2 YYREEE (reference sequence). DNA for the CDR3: TGTGCCAGCAGCCCAACCGAGGGACTAGCTTTCTACGAGCAGTACGTC. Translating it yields CASSPTEGLAFYEQYV.

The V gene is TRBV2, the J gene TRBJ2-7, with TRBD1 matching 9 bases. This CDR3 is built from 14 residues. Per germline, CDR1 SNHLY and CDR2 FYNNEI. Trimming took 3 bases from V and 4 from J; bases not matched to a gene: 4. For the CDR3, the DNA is TGTGCCAGCAGTGAGGACAGGGGCAGGTACGAGCAGTACTTC. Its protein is CASSEDRGRYEQYF.

CDR3 residues: CASSLAGMNYGYTF. CDR3 sequence (DNA): TGCGCCAGCAGCTTGGCTGGGATGAACTATGGCTACACCTTC. The chain employs TRBV5-1 and TRBJ1-2; D is unclear. This CDR3 is built from 14 residues. Germline V CDR1 and CDR2: SGHRS, YFSETQ. V lost 0 bases to trimming and J lost 2 bases, with 8 bases between them.

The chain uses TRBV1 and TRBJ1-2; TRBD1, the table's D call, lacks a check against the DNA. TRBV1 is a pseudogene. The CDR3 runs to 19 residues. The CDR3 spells CTSSRHRDRGRQEDYGYTF. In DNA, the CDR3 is TGCACCAGCAGCCGACACCGGGACAGGGGGCGCCAGGAGGACTATGGCTACACCTTC.

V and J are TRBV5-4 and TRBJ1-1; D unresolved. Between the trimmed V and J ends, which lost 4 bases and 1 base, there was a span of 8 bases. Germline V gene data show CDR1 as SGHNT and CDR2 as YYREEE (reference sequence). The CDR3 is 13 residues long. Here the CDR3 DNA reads TGTGCCAGCAGCCCAAAGACGAACACTGAAGCTTTCTTT. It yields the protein CASSPKTNTEAFF.

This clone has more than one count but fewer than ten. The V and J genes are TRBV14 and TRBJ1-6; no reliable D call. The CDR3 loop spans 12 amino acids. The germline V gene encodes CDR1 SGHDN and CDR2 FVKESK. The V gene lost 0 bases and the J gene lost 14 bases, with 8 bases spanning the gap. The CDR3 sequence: CASSQDWVALHF. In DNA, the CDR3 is TGTGCCAGCAGCCAAGATTGGGTGGCCCTCCACTTT.

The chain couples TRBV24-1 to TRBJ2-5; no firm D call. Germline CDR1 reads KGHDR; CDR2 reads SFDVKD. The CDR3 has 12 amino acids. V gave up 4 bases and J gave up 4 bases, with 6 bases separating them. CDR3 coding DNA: TGTGCCACCAGTGACTACCGAGAGACCCAGTACTTC. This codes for CATSDYRETQYF.

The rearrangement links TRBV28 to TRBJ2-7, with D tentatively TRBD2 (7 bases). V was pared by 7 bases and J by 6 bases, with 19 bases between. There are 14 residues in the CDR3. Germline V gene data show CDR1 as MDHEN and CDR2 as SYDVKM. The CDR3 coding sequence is TGTGCCAGCACCCTCATAGGGGGGGCGAGCGAGCAGTACTTC. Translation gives CASTLIGGASEQYF. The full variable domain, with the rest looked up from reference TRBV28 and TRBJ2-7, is DVKVTQSSRYLVKRTGEKVFLECVQDMDHENMFWYRQDPGLGLRLIYFSYDVKMKEKGDIPEGYSVSREKKERFSLILESASTNQTSMYLCASTLIGGASEQYFGPGTRLTVT.

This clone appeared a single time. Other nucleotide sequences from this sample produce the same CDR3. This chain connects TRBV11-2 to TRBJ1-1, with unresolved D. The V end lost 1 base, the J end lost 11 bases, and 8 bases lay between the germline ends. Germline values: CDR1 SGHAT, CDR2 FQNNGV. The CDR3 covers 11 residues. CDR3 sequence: CASSLGARAFF. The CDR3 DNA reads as TGTGCCAGCAGCTTAGGAGCGCGGGCTTTCTTT.

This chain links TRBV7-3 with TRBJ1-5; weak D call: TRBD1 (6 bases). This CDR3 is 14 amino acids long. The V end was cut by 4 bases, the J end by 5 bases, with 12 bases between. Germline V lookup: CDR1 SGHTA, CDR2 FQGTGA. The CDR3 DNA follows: TGTGCCAGCAGCTCACCGGGGGGCTATCAGCCCCAGCATTTT. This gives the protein CASSSPGGYQPQHF.

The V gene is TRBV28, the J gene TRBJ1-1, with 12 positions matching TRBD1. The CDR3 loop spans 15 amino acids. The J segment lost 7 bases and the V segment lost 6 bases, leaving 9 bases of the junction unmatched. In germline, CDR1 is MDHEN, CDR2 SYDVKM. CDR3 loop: CASSGGDRGQGEAFF. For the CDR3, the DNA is TGTGCCAGCAGCGGGGGGGACAGGGGGCAGGGTGAAGCTTTCTTT.

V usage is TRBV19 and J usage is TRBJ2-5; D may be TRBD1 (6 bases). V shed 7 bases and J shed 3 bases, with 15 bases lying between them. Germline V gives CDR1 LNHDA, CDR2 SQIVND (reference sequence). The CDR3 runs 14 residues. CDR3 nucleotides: TGTGCCAGTACTCTCAGGGGAAGAGAAGAGACCCAGTACTTC. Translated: CASTLRGREETQYF.